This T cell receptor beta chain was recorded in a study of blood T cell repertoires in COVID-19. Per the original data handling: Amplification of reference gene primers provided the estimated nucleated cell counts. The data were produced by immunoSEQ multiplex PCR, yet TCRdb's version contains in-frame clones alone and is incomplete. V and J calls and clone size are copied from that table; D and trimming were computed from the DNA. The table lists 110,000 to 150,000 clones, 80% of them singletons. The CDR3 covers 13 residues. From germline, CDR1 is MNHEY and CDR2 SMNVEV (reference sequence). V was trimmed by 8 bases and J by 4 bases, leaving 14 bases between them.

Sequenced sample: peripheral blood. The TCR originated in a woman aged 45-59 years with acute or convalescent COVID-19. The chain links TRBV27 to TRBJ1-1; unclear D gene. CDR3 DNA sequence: TGTGCCAGCGTTCAAGGATCGGGCACTGAAGCTTTCTTT. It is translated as CASVQGSGTEAFF.